Reported below is one T cell receptor beta chain. What it binds is unknown. The record originates from a study of shared clonotypes between healthy human individuals. TCRdb's copy holds only in-frame clones and misses some; the assay was immunoSEQ multiplex PCR. The sample shows about 1.5 million clones, over 95% of them seen only once. Study-wide results and caveats: Since donors were few, the genetic and exposure-history diversity represented was limited.

The CDR3 totals 13 residues. Germline CDR1 reads SNHLY; CDR2 reads FYNNEI. The ends were cut back, 1 base at V and 6 bases at J, with 6 bases in the middle. The sequencing input was naive CD4+ T cells sorted from blood. Subset given: CD45RA+ positively selected. The V call is TRBV2, the J call TRBJ2-2, with D tentatively TRBD2 (5 bases). This clonotype originated in a man under 40 in good health. The CDR3 protein is CASSEERAGELFF. The CDR3 DNA follows: TGTGCCAGCAGTGAAGAGAGGGCCGGGGAGCTGTTTTTT.